This TCR beta chain originates from a study of regulatory T cells (dated by TCRdb to the late 2010s). The study in broad terms: The study compared T-cell receptor beta repertoires of sorted regulatory, conventional CD4+ and CD8+ T cells between CD3G-deficient patients and healthy controls.

Study-wide conclusions, independent of this receptor: Patient repertoires showed restricted unique TRB V-J pairs and skewed V and J gene usage, most marked in regulatory T cells. Enrichment for hydrophobic residues at CDR3 positions 6 and 7 was found in conventional CD4+ T cells from CD3G-deficient patients, suggesting more self-reactive specificities.

Measured from the cysteine to the phenylalanine, the CDR3 is 15 residues long. Kept here is only the CDR3 DNA, which spans 45 bases and is read in frame from base 1. Germline trimming amounts to 5 bases on V and 1 base on J, with 5 as the count of junction bases outside the gene matches. The germline V gene supplies CDR1 SGHAT and CDR2 FQNNGV. The multiplex PCR relied on 52 forward TRBV primers and 13 reverse TRBJ primers, and amplification bias was corrected through assay-based and computational methods. Rearranged TRB loci were amplified from genomic DNA by multiplex PCR within the immunoSEQ assay. TRB amplicons were sequenced on an Illumina HiSeq platform. As for the authors' bioinformatics: Raw sequences were error-filtered and aligned to reference gene sequences by custom algorithms, then analyzed with the immunoSEQ online tools. The frequencies of productive and nonproductive TRB rearrangements were evaluated among unique sequences as well as among total sequences. The likelihood of self-reactivity was estimated by examining two features, hydrophobicity and amino acid composition, of TRB CDR3 positions 6 and 7. For group comparisons, t tests, Mann-Whitney tests or two-way ANOVA were performed in Prism software. Drawn from immuneACCESS, this table holds only the in-frame rearrangements with V and J called that TCRdb kept. Clones are partly lost; checked studies trace under half to an unresolved V gene and leave the rest unexplained. That table is the source of V, J and clone size, and D and trimming were worked out from the DNA. The table for this sample lists tens of thousands of clones; about 91% of them were counted only once. The ten biggest clones cover about 2.5% of the sample.

Evidence of autoimmunity was found in all CD3G-deficient patients, and more severe autoimmunity was observed in two of the patients. Patients were tested at ages ranging from 2 to 39 years, and reduced naive and increased memory CD4+ and CD8+ T-cell proportions were found in the patients. CD4+ cells were FACS-sorted into CD25-high CD127-low regulatory T cells and CD25-low CD127-high conventional CD4+ T cells. About six individuals with CD3G deficiency were included in the patient group. An international network of physicians spanning the United States, Europe and Asia provided the patient samples and clinical data. Ficoll density separation was used to isolate peripheral blood mononuclear cells. On this clone: Its specific antigen is unknown. Per-nucleotide qualities are absent, and no much larger clonotype sits a single base away.

Recombination joined TRBV11-2 with TRBJ2-3; 8 junctional bases match TRBD1. The sequence derives from a person aged 18-29 years with CD3G deficiency. Sequences were obtained from conventional CD4+ T cells sorted from blood. The CDR3 region reads CASSIRGRGTDTQYF. Read as DNA, the sequence is TGTGCCAGCAGCATCAGGGGGCGCGGCACAGATACGCAGTATTTT. The CDR3 plus the reference TRBV11-2 and TRBJ2-3 genes for the other parts give the full variable domain: EAGVAQSPRYKIIEKRQSVAFWCNPISGHATLYWYQQILGQGPKLLIQFQNNGVVDDSQLPKDRFSAERLKGVDSTLKIQPAKLEDSAVYLCASSIRGRGTDTQYFGPGTRLTVL.